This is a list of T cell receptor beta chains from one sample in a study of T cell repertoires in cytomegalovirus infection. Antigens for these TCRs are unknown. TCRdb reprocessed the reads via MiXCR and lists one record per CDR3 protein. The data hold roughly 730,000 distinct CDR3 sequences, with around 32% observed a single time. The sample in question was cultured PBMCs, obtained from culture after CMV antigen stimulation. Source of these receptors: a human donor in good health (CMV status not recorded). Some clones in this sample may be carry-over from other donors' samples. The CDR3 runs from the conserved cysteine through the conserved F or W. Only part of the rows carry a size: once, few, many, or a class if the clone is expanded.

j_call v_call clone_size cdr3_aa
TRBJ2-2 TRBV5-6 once CASRLQVGELFF
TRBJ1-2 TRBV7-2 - CASNFGTYDLNYGYTF
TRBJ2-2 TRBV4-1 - CASSHEDRDTGELFF
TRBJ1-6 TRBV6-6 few CASNLLTGVNNSPLHF
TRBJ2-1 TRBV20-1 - CSARGQIAYAYNEQFF
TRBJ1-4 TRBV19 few CASRQTGGAGKLFF
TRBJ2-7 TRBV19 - CASKEGEVGYEQYF
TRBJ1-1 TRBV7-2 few CASGRQSNTEAFF
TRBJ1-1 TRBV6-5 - CASSRSGRAFF
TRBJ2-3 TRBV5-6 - CASSLGLGGSTDTQYF
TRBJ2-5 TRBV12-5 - CASGLGQAPQETQYF
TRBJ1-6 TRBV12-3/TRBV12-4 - CASSPGTQSSYNSPLHF
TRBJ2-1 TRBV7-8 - CASSTLAGSSYNEQFF
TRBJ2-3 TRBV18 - CASSPNPGTTDTQYF
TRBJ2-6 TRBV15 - CATSKDTGSGANVLTF